This TCR beta chain was identified in a study of blood T cell repertoires in COVID-19 (dated by TCRdb to about 2020). Describing the broader study: The collaborator samples originated in the United States, Italy and Spain and spanned the acute and convalescent phases of COVID-19. The material from the prospective study consisted of cDNA or gDNA derived from T cells, B-cell-depleted T cells, or PBMCs. Subjects who had been exposed to COVID-19, were actively infected with it, or had recovered from it provided the deeply sampled blood TCRbeta repertoires that made up the dataset. The repertoires were made available in a free public database intended to serve as a resource for research on the immune response to SARS-CoV-2. Samples came from the ongoing ImmuneRACE study (first 160 participants) plus 1,254 subjects from 6 global collaborators. Nearly every sample came with metadata listing a de-identified subject ID, COVID-19 status, age in years and sex. Where HLA class I and class II types were available, the types were taken from metadata supplied by the sample provider, not from assay-based typing.

To note about this clone: Its antigen has not been determined. Within one base of it there is no much larger clone, and no base qualities were kept.

The CDR3 has 13 amino acids, counting the end cysteine and phenylalanine. Just the 39-base CDR3 DNA is kept, in frame starting at base 1. V loses 5 bases at its end and J loses 1 base; junction bases beyond the gene matches: 2. From a lookup of the germline V gene, CDR1 and CDR2 are SNHLY and FYNNEI. The full study reports these points: The quantity of clinical and demographic metadata differed by source and by participant and was supplied without curation.

The immunoSEQ Assay, a bias-controlled multiplex PCR, was used to amplify TCRbeta CDR3 regions from genomic DNA. Regarding the original processing steps: The number of nucleated cells in each sample was estimated by amplification of reference gene primers within the assay. To quantify the absolute abundance of each unique TCRbeta CDR3 rearrangement, sequence reads were collapsed and filtered. Productive Simpson clonality was computed per sample as the square root of Simpson's diversity index over productive rearrangements. TCRdb obtained this table from immuneACCESS and retained in-frame rearrangements with V and J assigned. These tables miss some clones; where compared with another copy, unresolved V genes account for less than half of the shortfall, and the remainder is unexplained. V and J calls and clone size come straight from that table; D and trimming were deduced from the DNA. This sample is represented by 330,000 or so clones; around 90% of them were singletons. 3% to 4% of the sample lies in the top ten.

One collaborating source in Seattle enrolled patients while the patients were actively infected and followed the patients over time throughout the course of disease. The collaborating institutions used their own protocols to collect whole blood in K2EDTA tubes. For TCRbeta analysis, collaborators shipped samples in one of three forms: frozen whole blood, isolated PBMCs, or DNA extracted from either of those sample types. Sequencing used peripheral blood. This clonotype originated in a woman in her fifties or sixties with COVID-19, enrolled during active disease. Here the chain combines TRBV2 and TRBJ2-7; TRBD1 agrees with 7 junctional bases. CDR3 loop: CASSMGQSYEQYF. In nucleotide form, the sequence is TGTGCCAGCAGTATGGGACAGTCCTACGAGCAGTACTTC.